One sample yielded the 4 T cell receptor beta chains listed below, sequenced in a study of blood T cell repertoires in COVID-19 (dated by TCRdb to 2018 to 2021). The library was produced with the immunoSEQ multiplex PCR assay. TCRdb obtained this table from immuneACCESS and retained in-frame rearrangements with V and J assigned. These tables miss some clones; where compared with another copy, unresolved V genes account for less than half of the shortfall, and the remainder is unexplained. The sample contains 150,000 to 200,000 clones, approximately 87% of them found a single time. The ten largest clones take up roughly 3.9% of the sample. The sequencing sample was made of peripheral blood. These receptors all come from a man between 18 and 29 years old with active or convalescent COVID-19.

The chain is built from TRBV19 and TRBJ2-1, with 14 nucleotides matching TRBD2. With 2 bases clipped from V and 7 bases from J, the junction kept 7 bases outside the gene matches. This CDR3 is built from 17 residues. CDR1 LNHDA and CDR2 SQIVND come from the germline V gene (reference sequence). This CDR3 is CASSIRGTSGRGNEQFF. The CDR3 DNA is TGTGCCAGTAGTATAAGGGGGACTAGCGGGAGAGGTAATGAGCAGTTCTTC.

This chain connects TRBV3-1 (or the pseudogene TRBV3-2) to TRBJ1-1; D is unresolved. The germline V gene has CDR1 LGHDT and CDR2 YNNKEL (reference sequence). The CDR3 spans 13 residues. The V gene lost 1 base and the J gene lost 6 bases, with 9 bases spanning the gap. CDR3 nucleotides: TGTGCCAGCAGCCAAGCGGGTTACTCTGAAGCTTTCTTT. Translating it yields CASSQAGYSEAFF.

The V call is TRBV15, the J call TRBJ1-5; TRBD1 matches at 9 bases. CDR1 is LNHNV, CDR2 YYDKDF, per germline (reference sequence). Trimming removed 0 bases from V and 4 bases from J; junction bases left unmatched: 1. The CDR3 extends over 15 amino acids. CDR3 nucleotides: TGTGCCACCAGCAGAGATGGGACAGGGAATCAGCCCCAGCATTTT. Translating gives CATSRDGTGNQPQHF.

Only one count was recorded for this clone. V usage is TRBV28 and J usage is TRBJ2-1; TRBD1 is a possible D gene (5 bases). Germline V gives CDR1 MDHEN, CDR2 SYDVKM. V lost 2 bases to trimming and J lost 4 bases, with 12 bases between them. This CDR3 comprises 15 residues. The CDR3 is CASSLGIGDYNEQFF. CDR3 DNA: TGTGCCAGCAGTTTAGGGATAGGGGATTACAATGAGCAGTTCTTC.